The 10 T cell receptor beta chains in this list originate from one sample, sequenced in a study of blood T cell repertoires in COVID-19. The repertoire was sequenced with immunoSEQ multiplex PCR; TCRdb's copy has only in-frame clones and lacks some. Of some 76,000 clones in the sample, about 82% were seen once. The specimen was peripheral blood. These receptors were taken from a woman aged 55-69 years with acute or convalescent COVID-19.

The V and J genes are TRBV7-2 and TRBJ2-7; 7 bases are a match to TRBD1. Germline CDR1 and CDR2: SGHTA and FQGNSA. The CDR3 runs 18 residues. After removal of 4 bases from V and 0 bases from J, the junction contained 15 bases not matched to a gene. The CDR3 loop is CASSSSPGTAPNSYEQYF. CDR3 in DNA: TGTGCCAGCAGCTCAAGTCCCGGGACAGCCCCGAACTCCTACGAGCAGTACTTC. The complete variable domain, with remaining parts taken from reference TRBV7-2 and TRBJ2-7, reads GAGVSQSPSNKVTEKGKDVELRCDPISGHTALYWYRQSLGQGLEFLIYFQGNSAPDKSGLPSDRFSAERTGGSVSTLTIQRTQQEDSAVYLCASSSSPGTAPNSYEQYFGPGTRLTVT.

This clone was picked up one time. V is TRBV19 and J is TRBJ2-5, with D perhaps TRBD1 (5 bases). V lost 3 bases and J lost 3, with 14 bases in between. Germline CDR1 LNHDA, CDR2 SQIVND (reference sequence). The length of the CDR3 is 15 residues. CDR3 nucleotides: TGTGCCAGTAGTATCTCCCCGGGCAGGGAAGAGACCCAGTACTTC. Its protein is CASSISPGREETQYF.

V and J are TRBV4-1 and TRBJ2-7; 9 nucleotides match TRBD1. V lost 6 bases, J lost 3 bases, and 6 bases stayed unmatched. This CDR3 has 14 amino acids. Germline values: CDR1 MGHRA, CDR2 YSYEKL. The CDR3 DNA is TGCGCCAGCAGTCGGAGGGGACAGGGCTACGAGCAGTACTTC. This translates into CASSRRGQGYEQYF.

This clone occurred a few times. The rearrangement links TRBV5-1 to TRBJ1-6, with 8 bases fitting TRBD1. Per germline, CDR1 SGHRS and CDR2 YFSETQ. The V segment lost 4 bases and the J segment 8 bases; nucleotides outside the gene matches: 5. There are 14 residues in the CDR3. The CDR3 DNA reads TGCGCCAGCAGCAGGGAGGACAGGGATTCACCCCTCCACTTT. Its translation: CASSREDRDSPLHF. Combining the CDR3 with reference TRBV5-1 and TRBJ1-6 gives the whole variable domain KAGVTQTPRYLIKTRGQQVTLSCSPISGHRSVSWYQQTPGQGLQFLFEYFSETQRNKGNFPGRFSGRQFSNSRSEMNVSTLELGDSALYLCASSREDRDSPLHFGNGTRLTVT.

The chain recombines TRBV19 with TRBJ1-3; weak D call: TRBD1 (6 bases). Germline V lookup: CDR1 LNHDA, CDR2 SQIVND (reference sequence). With 3 bases removed from V and 0 bases from J, the gap between germline ends came to 21 bases. This CDR3 contains 19 residues. The CDR3 region has the DNA TGTGCCAGTAGTATCTTGGGACAAGCGACATCAAGCTCTGGAAACACCATATATTTT. It codes for CASSILGQATSSSGNTIYF.

This clone was seen once. J is TRBJ1-5 and V is TRBV5-5; 8 nucleotides align to TRBD1. This CDR3 has 17 amino acids. The trim removed 4 bases at V and 2 bases at J, leaving 11 bases unmatched. Germline-derived CDR1 and CDR2 are SGHKS and YYEKEE (reference sequence). Written as DNA, the CDR3 is TGTGCCAGCAGCGCCGACAGGGGTAATTGGGGCAATCAGCCCCAGCATTTT. Its translation is CASSADRGNWGNQPQHF.

The chain uses TRBV4-3 and TRBJ1-2, with 9 bases lining up with TRBD1. Germline V gene data show CDR1 as LGHNA and CDR2 as YSLEER. CDR3 length: 16 amino acids. V was clipped by 1 base and J by 0 bases; unmatched bases: 3. In DNA form, the CDR3 reads TGCGCCAGCAGCCAAGGCGGGACAGGGCCTAACTATGGCTACACCTTC. It is translated as CASSQGGTGPNYGYTF.

The chain combines TRBV14 with TRBJ2-3, with 8 nucleotides matching TRBD2. Looked up from germline, CDR1 is SGHDN and CDR2 is FVKESK. The V segment lost 2 bases and the J segment 1 base; nucleotides outside the gene matches: 2. The CDR3 extends over 15 amino acids. The DNA for the CDR3 is TGTGCCAGCAGCCAACGGCGGGGGGGCACAGATACGCAGTATTTT. It translates to CASSQRRGGTDTQYF.

In nucleotides, the CDR3 is TGCGCCAGCAGCCAAGGCCGATCGAGGAGCGTCCCCTACGAGCAGTACTTC. Translation: CASSQGRSRSVPYEQYF. The J gene is TRBJ2-7, the V gene TRBV4-3; D is uncertain. V was shortened by 1 base and J by 2 bases, with 18 bases between the two germline ends. Germline CDR1 reads LGHNA; CDR2 reads YSLEER. The CDR3 has 17 amino acids.

The chain combines TRBV11-2 with TRBJ2-7, with 9 bases aligning to TRBD2. Germline assignment: CDR1 SGHAT and CDR2 FQNNGV. V shed 5 bases and J 3 bases; nucleotides not matched to a gene: 8. The CDR3 has 15 amino acids. The CDR3 loop reads CASSDGTSLDYEQYV. The CDR3 DNA follows: TGTGCCAGCAGCGACGGGACTAGCCTAGACTACGAGCAGTACGTC.